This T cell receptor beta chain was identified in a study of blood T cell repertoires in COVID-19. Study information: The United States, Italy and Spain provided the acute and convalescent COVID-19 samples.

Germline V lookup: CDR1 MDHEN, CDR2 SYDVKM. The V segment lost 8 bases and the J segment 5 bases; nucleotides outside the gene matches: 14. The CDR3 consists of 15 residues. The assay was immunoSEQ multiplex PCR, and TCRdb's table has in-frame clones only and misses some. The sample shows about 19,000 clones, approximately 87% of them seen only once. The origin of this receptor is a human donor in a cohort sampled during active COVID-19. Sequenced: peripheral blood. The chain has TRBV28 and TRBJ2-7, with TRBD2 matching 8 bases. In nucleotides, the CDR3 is TGTGCCAGCCTAACACGGGGGGGAGGCGGGGACGAGCAGTACTTC. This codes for CASLTRGGGGDEQYF.